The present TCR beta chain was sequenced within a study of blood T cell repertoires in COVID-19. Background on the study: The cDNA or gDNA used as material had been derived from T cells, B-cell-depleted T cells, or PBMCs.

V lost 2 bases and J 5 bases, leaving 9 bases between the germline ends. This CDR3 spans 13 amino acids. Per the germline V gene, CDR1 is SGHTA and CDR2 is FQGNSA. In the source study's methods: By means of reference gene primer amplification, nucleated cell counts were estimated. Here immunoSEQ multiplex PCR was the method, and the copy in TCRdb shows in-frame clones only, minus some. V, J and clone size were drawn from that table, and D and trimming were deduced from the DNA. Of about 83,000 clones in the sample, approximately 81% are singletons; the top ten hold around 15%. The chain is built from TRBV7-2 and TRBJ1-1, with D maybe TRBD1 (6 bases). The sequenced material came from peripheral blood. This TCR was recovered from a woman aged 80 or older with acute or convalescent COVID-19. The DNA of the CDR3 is TGTGCCAGCAGCTTACCAGGGGTAACTGAAGCTTTCTTT. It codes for CASSLPGVTEAFF. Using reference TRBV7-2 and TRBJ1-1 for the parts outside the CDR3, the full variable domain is GAGVSQSPSNKVTEKGKDVELRCDPISGHTALYWYRQSLGQGLEFLIYFQGNSAPDKSGLPSDRFSAERTGGSVSTLTIQRTQQEDSAVYLCASSLPGVTEAFFGQGTRLTVV.